Shown below are 2 T cell receptor beta chains from a single sample sequenced in a study of blood T cell repertoires in COVID-19. Here immunoSEQ multiplex PCR was the method, and the copy in TCRdb shows in-frame clones only, minus some. Of some 170,000 clones listed, about 81% are singletons. Material for sequencing was peripheral blood. Receptor source: an elderly woman with acute or convalescent COVID-19.

The chain links TRBV9 to TRBJ2-2; tentative D call: TRBD1 (7 bases). V dropped 3 bases and J dropped 7 bases, with 16 bases sitting between them. The germline CDR1 and CDR2 sequences are SGDLS and YYNGEE. The CDR3 loop spans 15 amino acids. CDR3 residues: CASSARQGGGGELFF. As DNA, the CDR3 is TGTGCCAGCAGCGCAAGACAGGGAGGAGGCGGGGAGCTGTTTTTT. Full variable domain (missing parts from reference TRBV9 and TRBJ2-2): DSGVTQTPKHLITATGQRVTLRCSPRSGDLSVYWYQQSLDQGLQFLIQYYNGEERAKGNILERFSAQQFPDLHSELNLSSLELGDSALYFCASSARQGGGGELFFGEGSRLTVL.

V gene TRBV9 combines with J gene TRBJ2-7; 9 nucleotides match TRBD1. CDR1 and CDR2 from the germline V gene are SGDLS and YYNGEE. With V trimmed by 4 bases and J by 2 bases, 7 bases remained unmatched. This CDR3 is built from 15 residues. The chain's CDR3 is CASSPLGQGTYEQYF. As DNA, the CDR3 is TGTGCCAGCAGCCCATTGGGACAGGGAACCTACGAGCAGTACTTC.